What follows are 9 T cell receptor beta chains derived from one specimen sequenced in a study of blood T cell repertoires in COVID-19. The repertoire was sequenced with immunoSEQ multiplex PCR; TCRdb's copy has only in-frame clones and lacks some. The profile shows approximately 27,000 clones, 85% to 95% of them singletons. Sequenced material: peripheral blood. The receptors derive from a human donor with active COVID-19. The donor label of this sample is uncertain.

The gene calls are TRBV4-2 and TRBJ2-7; 10 nucleotides align to TRBD2. The CDR3 runs 15 residues. Germline loops: CDR1 LGHNA, CDR2 YNFKEQ. The V segment lost 2 bases and the J segment 5 bases; nucleotides outside the gene matches: 6. CDR3 sequence (DNA): TGTGCCAGCAGCCAATCGGGACTAGCGACCCACGAGCAGTACTTC. Encoded protein: CASSQSGLATHEQYF.

To note about this clone: A read error may produce the germline difference seen at one junction end. The chain recombines TRBV4-2 with TRBJ2-7, with 9 bases matching TRBD2. Per germline, CDR1 LGHNA and CDR2 YNFKEQ. CDR3 length equals 13 residues. The CDR3 region is CASSQILAGERYF. CDR3 sequence (DNA): TGTGCCAGCAGCCAAATCTTAGCGGGAGAGCGGTACTTC.

The V gene is TRBV3-1 (or the pseudogene TRBV3-2), the J gene TRBJ1-2; 10 bases map to TRBD1. Germline CDR1 is LGHDT and CDR2 is YNNKEL (reference sequence). The CDR3 totals 15 residues. V lost 2 bases to trimming and J lost 8 bases; unmatched junction nucleotides: 8. The CDR3 region has the DNA TGTGCCAGCAGCCAACTCGCTGACAGGGGGCAAGGCTACACCTTC. Translated, it gives CASSQLADRGQGYTF.

The V gene is TRBV5-1, the J gene TRBJ1-1; TRBD1 agrees at 9 bases. CDR1 is SGHRS and CDR2 is YFSETQ in the germline V gene. V shed 0 bases and J 4 bases; nucleotides not matched to a gene: 10. The CDR3 has 17 residues. CDR3 nucleotide sequence: TGCGCCAGCAGCTTGGGGGACAGGGATAGATTTGGCACTGAAGCTTTCTTT. It is translated as CASSLGDRDRFGTEAFF. Drawing the rest from reference TRBV5-1 and TRBJ1-1, the complete variable domain is KAGVTQTPRYLIKTRGQQVTLSCSPISGHRSVSWYQQTPGQGLQFLFEYFSETQRNKGNFPGRFSGRQFSNSRSEMNVSTLELGDSALYLCASSLGDRDRFGTEAFFGQGTRLTVV.

This clone was detected once. V is TRBV1 and J is TRBJ2-7; the table calls TRBD2, which could not be checked here. TRBV1 is assigned pseudogene status. The CDR3 is 15 residues long. CDR3 residues: CTSTSKAGARPEQYF. For the CDR3, the DNA is TGCACCAGCACCTCAAAAGCGGGGGCCCGCCCCGAGCAGTACTTC.

V and J are TRBV9 and TRBJ1-1; 8 bases match TRBD1. This CDR3 spans 16 amino acids. From germline, CDR1 is SGDLS and CDR2 YYNGEE. Trimming at V came to 0 bases and at J to 3 bases, leaving 7 bases not matched to a gene. CDR3: CASSVGAGGIDTEAFF. The DNA for the CDR3 is TGTGCCAGCAGCGTAGGGGCAGGGGGCATTGACACTGAAGCTTTCTTT.

The chain combines TRBV19 with TRBJ2-2, with 8 bases aligning to TRBD1. Trimming took 3 bases from V and 0 from J; bases not matched to a gene: 3. The germline CDR1 and CDR2 sequences are LNHDA and SQIVND (reference sequence). The CDR3 runs 16 residues. The CDR3 loop is CASSISGGANTGELFF. In DNA form, the CDR3 reads TGTGCCAGTAGTATCTCAGGGGGCGCGAACACCGGGGAGCTGTTTTTT.

This clone was seen more than once but under ten times. This chain joins TRBV5-1 and TRBJ2-7; 7 bases map to TRBD2. Trimming cost V 0 bases and J 2 bases; bases outside gene matches: 2. Germline values: CDR1 SGHRS, CDR2 YFSETQ. The CDR3 contains 14 residues. The CDR3 bases are TGCGCCAGCAGCTTGGGGGACTACACCTACGAGCAGTACTTC. Amino acid sequence: CASSLGDYTYEQYF.

The rearrangement uses TRBV3-1 (or the pseudogene TRBV3-2) and TRBJ2-1; TRBD1 might be the D (7 bases). There are 14 residues in the CDR3. Germline-derived CDR1 and CDR2 are LGHDT and YNNKEL (reference sequence). V lost 1 base to trimming and J lost 9 bases, with 13 bases between them. Written as DNA, the CDR3 is TGTGCCAGCAGCCAAGCAGGGGGGCCGGGTGAGCAGTTCTTC. Its translation: CASSQAGGPGEQFF.